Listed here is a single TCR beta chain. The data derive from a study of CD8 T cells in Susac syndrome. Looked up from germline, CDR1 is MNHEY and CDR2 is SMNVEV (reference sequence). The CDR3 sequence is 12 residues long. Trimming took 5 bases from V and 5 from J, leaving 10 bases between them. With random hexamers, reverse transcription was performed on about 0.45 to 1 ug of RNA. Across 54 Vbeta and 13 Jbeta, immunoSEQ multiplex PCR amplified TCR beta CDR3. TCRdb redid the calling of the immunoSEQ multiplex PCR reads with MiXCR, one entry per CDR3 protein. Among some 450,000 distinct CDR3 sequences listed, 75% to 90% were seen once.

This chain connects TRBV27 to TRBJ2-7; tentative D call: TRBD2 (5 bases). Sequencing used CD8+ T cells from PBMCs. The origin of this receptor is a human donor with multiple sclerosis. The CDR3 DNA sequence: TGTGCCAGCAGTCCCCCGGGGAACGAGCAGTACTTC. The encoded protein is CASSPPGNEQYF.